This T cell receptor beta chain was captured in a study of lymphopenia after photon versus proton radiotherapy. Study results and limitations: Post-nadir TCR diversity decline inversely tracked overall survival among those who died. Photon-treated patients lost naive T cells and TCR diversity; proton-treated stayed stable.

The V gene end was trimmed by 4 bases and the J gene end by 5 bases; junction bases not matched to a gene: 2. The germline gives CDR1 ENHRY, CDR2 SYGVKD. The CDR3 runs 13 residues. About this clone itself: Its target is not known.

Data came from immunoSEQ multiplex PCR; TCRdb stores just in-frame clones and leaves some out. The sample has approximately 170,000 clones, less than 90% seen once. The sequence was obtained from a man in his forties or fifties with gastric cancer. This specimen was peripheral blood, taken from a patient treated with photon-based radiotherapy. The chain carries TRBV10-3 and TRBJ1-5; 7 nucleotides align to TRBD1. CDR3 protein: CAISGQGDQPQHF. CDR3 sequence (DNA): TGTGCCATCAGTGGACAGGGAGATCAGCCCCAGCATTTT.